This T cell receptor (beta chain) was captured by sequencing in a study of T cell repertoires in cytomegalovirus infection. As for the study in general: Both CMV infection and a matching HLA type were indicated by public TCR beta signatures. Study results and caveats: CMV-specific TCR beta clonotypes restricted by HLA-C dominated the ex vivo response. Individuals carrying CMV plus the relevant HLA were identified by cumulative frequency of public TCR beta families.

Of note for this clonotype: What it binds is unknown.

TCRdb processed the reads anew with MiXCR; each CDR3 protein has one entry. The sample has about 360,000 distinct CDR3 sequences; roughly 20% are singletons. The germline V and J ends were trimmed by 5 bases and 6 bases, with 13 bases remaining between them. CDR3 length: 12 amino acids. The germline V gene encodes CDR1 DFQATT and CDR2 SNEGSKA (reference sequence). The chain couples TRBV20-1 to TRBJ1-1; D remains unclear. The receptor was derived from a human donor in good health (CMV status not recorded). Some clones in this sample may be carry-over from other donors' samples. Sequenced sample: PBMCs. The CDR3 sequence is CSASNLRAEAFF. CDR3 coding DNA: TGCAGTGCTTCTAATCTTCGGGCTGAAGCTTTCTTT.